This is a list of T cell receptor beta chains from one sample in a study of blood T cell repertoires in COVID-19. Sequenced by immunoSEQ multiplex PCR; TCRdb stores in-frame clones only, minus some. Of roughly 250,000 clones listed, 85% to 95% are singletons. The sample comprised peripheral blood. The receptors come from a man aged 25 to 40 with COVID-19, enrolled during active disease. The CDR3 runs from the conserved cysteine through the conserved F or W. The order of the fields is J gene, clone size, V gene, D gene, CDR3 DNA, CDR3 protein. The D gene is left open where the match is weak. Clone size is stated in some rows and not others, as once, few, many or a class when expanded.

j_call: TRBJ2-2; clone_size: .; v_call: TRBV29-1; d_call: TRBD2; cdr3_nt: TGCAGCGTTGAAAGACTAGCGGCCACCGGGGAGCTGTTTTTT; cdr3_aa: CSVERLAATGELFF
j_call: TRBJ1-1; clone_size: .; v_call: TRBV18; d_call: .; cdr3_nt: TGTGCCAGCTCGAGTGTGACATTGAACACTGAAGCTTTCTTT; cdr3_aa: CASSSVTLNTEAFF
j_call: TRBJ2-2; clone_size: .; v_call: TRBV11-2; d_call: TRBD1; cdr3_nt: TGTGCCAGCAGCTTAAACAGGGGGCAGGGTTGGACCGGGGAGCTGTTTTTT; cdr3_aa: CASSLNRGQGWTGELFF
j_call: TRBJ2-3; clone_size: once; v_call: TRBV10-1; d_call: .; cdr3_nt: TGCGCCAGCAGTGGACGCGGGAAGGAGGCCACAGATACGCAGTATTTT; cdr3_aa: CASSGRGKEATDTQYF
j_call: TRBJ1-5; clone_size: once; v_call: TRBV19; d_call: .; cdr3_nt: TGTGCCAGTAGTATGGGCAGTGGTGGGCAGCCCCAGCATTTT; cdr3_aa: CASSMGSGGQPQHF
j_call: TRBJ1-4; clone_size: .; v_call: TRBV5-5; d_call: .; cdr3_nt: TGTGCCAGCAGCTTGGGACAGGCAAGAGCTAATGAAAAACTGTTTTTT; cdr3_aa: CASSLGQARANEKLFF
j_call: TRBJ1-1; clone_size: .; v_call: TRBV6-6; d_call: .; cdr3_nt: TGTGCCAGCAGTTACGGCCCAGGGAGGCGGGACACTGAAGCTTTCTTT; cdr3_aa: CASSYGPGRRDTEAFF
j_call: TRBJ2-7; clone_size: .; v_call: TRBV3-1/TRBV3-2; d_call: TRBD2; cdr3_nt: TGTGCCAGCAGCCAATCGGGACTAGGGCTCGAGAAGGAGCAGTACTTC; cdr3_aa: CASSQSGLGLEKEQYF
j_call: TRBJ2-4; clone_size: .; v_call: TRBV19; d_call: TRBD2; cdr3_nt: TGTGCCAGTAGCCCTGGACTAGCGGGGGGGTTAGCCAAAAACATTCAGTACTTC; cdr3_aa: CASSPGLAGGLAKNIQYF
j_call: TRBJ2-7; clone_size: .; v_call: TRBV4-1; d_call: .; cdr3_nt: TGCGCCAGCAGCCAAGGATCCCGGGGCTACGAGCAGTACTTC; cdr3_aa: CASSQGSRGYEQYF
j_call: TRBJ2-7; clone_size: once; v_call: TRBV6-4; d_call: TRBD2; cdr3_nt: TGTGCCAGCCGGGAGGGCCGCCTCTACGAGCAGTACTTC; cdr3_aa: CASREGRLYEQYF
j_call: TRBJ1-1; clone_size: .; v_call: TRBV5-1; d_call: .; cdr3_nt: TGCGCCAGCAGCTCAATCACCAAGACAGTTAACACTGAAGCTTTCTTT; cdr3_aa: CASSSITKTVNTEAFF
j_call: TRBJ1-3; clone_size: .; v_call: TRBV15; d_call: .; cdr3_nt: TGTGCCACCAGCAGAGGCGGGCTCTCTGGAAACACCATATATTTT; cdr3_aa: CATSRGGLSGNTIYF
j_call: TRBJ1-5; clone_size: .; v_call: TRBV30; d_call: TRBD1; cdr3_nt: TGTGCCTGGAGTGTTGGACAGGCTAGCAATCAGCCCCAGCATTTT; cdr3_aa: CAWSVGQASNQPQHF
j_call: TRBJ1-3; clone_size: .; v_call: TRBV7-9; d_call: .; cdr3_nt: TGTGCCAGCAGCTTAGAGGCAGACTCCCACCCTGGAAACACCATATATTTT; cdr3_aa: CASSLEADSHPGNTIYF
j_call: TRBJ1-6; clone_size: .; v_call: TRBV4-1; d_call: .; cdr3_nt: TGCGCCAGCAGCCAAGAAGCGAATAATTCACCCCTCCACTTT; cdr3_aa: CASSQEANNSPLHF
j_call: TRBJ2-6; clone_size: .; v_call: TRBV6-5; d_call: .; cdr3_nt: TGTGCCAGCAGTTCACTTGTTGGGGCCAACGTCCTGACTTTC; cdr3_aa: CASSSLVGANVLTF
j_call: TRBJ2-7; clone_size: .; v_call: TRBV7-9; d_call: .; cdr3_nt: TGTGCCTACCCAGGGGATAGGTCCTACGAGCAGTACTTC; cdr3_aa: CAYPGDRSYEQYF
j_call: TRBJ1-5; clone_size: .; v_call: TRBV18; d_call: TRBD1; cdr3_nt: TGTGCCAGCTCACCAGACAGGGGCTATCAGCCCCAGCATTTT; cdr3_aa: CASSPDRGYQPQHF
j_call: TRBJ1-2; clone_size: .; v_call: TRBV21-1; d_call: .; cdr3_nt: TGTGCCAGCAGCAAGCTAGACAGGGCGGGCTATGGCTACACCTTC; cdr3_aa: CASSKLDRAGYGYTF
j_call: TRBJ1-3; clone_size: .; v_call: TRBV6-6; d_call: .; cdr3_nt: TGTGCCAGCAGTTACTCACAAGAGGGCTCTGGAAACACCATATATTTT; cdr3_aa: CASSYSQEGSGNTIYF
j_call: TRBJ1-4; clone_size: .; v_call: TRBV6-5; d_call: .; cdr3_nt: TGTGCCAGCAGTTACTCGACATCTTTCCAGGGAGAAAAACTGTTTTTT; cdr3_aa: CASSYSTSFQGEKLFF
j_call: TRBJ1-1; clone_size: .; v_call: TRBV13; d_call: .; cdr3_nt: TGTGCCAGCAGCTTAGGACAGACCAACACTGAAGCTTTCTTT; cdr3_aa: CASSLGQTNTEAFF
j_call: TRBJ1-2; clone_size: .; v_call: TRBV12-3/TRBV12-4; d_call: TRBD1; cdr3_nt: TGTGCCAGCAGTTCGACAGGGGAGGGAGGCTACACCTTC; cdr3_aa: CASSSTGEGGYTF
j_call: TRBJ1-1; clone_size: .; v_call: TRBV19; d_call: .; cdr3_nt: TGTGCCAGTAGTATAGATCCAGGGATGAACACTGAAGCTTTCTTT; cdr3_aa: CASSIDPGMNTEAFF
j_call: TRBJ2-2; clone_size: .; v_call: TRBV9; d_call: TRBD1; cdr3_nt: TGTGCCAGCAGCTCAGACAGGGCAGTCCGCACCGGGGAGCTGTTTTTT; cdr3_aa: CASSSDRAVRTGELFF
j_call: TRBJ2-7; clone_size: .; v_call: TRBV7-2; d_call: .; cdr3_nt: TGTGCCAGCAGCGCCCTATACGAGCAGTACTTC; cdr3_aa: CASSALYEQYF
j_call: TRBJ1-2; clone_size: .; v_call: TRBV30; d_call: .; cdr3_nt: TGTGCCTGGAGTGTACACGTCTATGGCTACACCTTC; cdr3_aa: CAWSVHVYGYTF